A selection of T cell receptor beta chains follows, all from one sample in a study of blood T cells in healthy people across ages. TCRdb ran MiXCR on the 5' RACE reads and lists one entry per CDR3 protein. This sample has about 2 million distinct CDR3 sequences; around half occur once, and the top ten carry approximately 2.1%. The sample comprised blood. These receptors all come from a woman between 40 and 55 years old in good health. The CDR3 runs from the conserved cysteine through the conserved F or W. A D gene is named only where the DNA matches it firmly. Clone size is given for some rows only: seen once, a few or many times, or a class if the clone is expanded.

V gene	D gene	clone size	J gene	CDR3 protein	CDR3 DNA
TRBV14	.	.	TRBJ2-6	CASSQDPRVGGANVLTF	TGTGCCAGCAGCCAAGATCCCAGGGTAGGGGGGGCCAACGTCCTGACTTTC
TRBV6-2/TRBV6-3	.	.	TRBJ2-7	CASSDGSPRYNEQYF	TGTGCCAGCAGCGACGGCAGCCCCAGGTACAATGAGCAGTACTTC
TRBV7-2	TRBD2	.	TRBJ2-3	CASSLSLAGGGTQYF	TGTGCCAGCAGCTTATCCCTAGCGGGGGGAGGTACGCAGTATTTT
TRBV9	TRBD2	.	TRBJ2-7	CASSVAGTSFEQYF	TGTGCCAGCAGCGTAGCCGGGACTAGCTTCGAGCAGTACTTC
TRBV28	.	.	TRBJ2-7	CATRGRYSYEQYF	TGTGCCACCCGGGGCCGTTACTCCTACGAGCAGTACTTC
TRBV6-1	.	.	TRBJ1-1	CASNEGTTEAFF	TGTGCCAGCAACGAAGGGACCACTGAAGCTTTCTTT
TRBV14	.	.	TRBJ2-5	CASSQAMGTTETQYF	TGTGCCAGCAGCCAAGCTATGGGAACTACCGAGACCCAGTACTTC
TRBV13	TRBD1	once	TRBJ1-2	CASSSGTGSNGYTF	TGTGCCAGCAGCTCCGGGACAGGGAGTAATGGCTACACCTTC
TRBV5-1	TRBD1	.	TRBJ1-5	CASSWGTGYNQPQHF	TGCGCCAGCAGCTGGGGGACAGGTTATAATCAGCCCCAGCATTTT
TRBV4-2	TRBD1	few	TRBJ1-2	CASSQPAPGQADGYTF	TGTGCCAGCAGCCAACCCGCCCCGGGACAGGCTGATGGCTACACCTTC
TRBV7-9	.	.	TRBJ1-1	CASSLALNSANTEAFF	TGTGCCAGCAGCTTAGCGCTAAATTCGGCGAACACTGAAGCTTTCTTT
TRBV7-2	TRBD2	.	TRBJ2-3	CASSARTSGVYTDTQYF	TGTGCCAGCAGCGCCCGGACTAGCGGGGTGTACACAGATACGCAGTATTTT
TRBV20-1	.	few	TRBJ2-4	CSAIMSGLNIQYF	TGCAGTGCTATCATGTCGGGGCTGAACATTCAGTACTTC
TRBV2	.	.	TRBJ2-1	CASSVGNIWFF	TGTGCCAGCAGTGTTGGGAATATTTGGTTCTTC
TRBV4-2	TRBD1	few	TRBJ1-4	CASSWGAGGEKLFF	TGTGCCAGCAGCTGGGGCGCAGGGGGAGAAAAACTGTTTTTT
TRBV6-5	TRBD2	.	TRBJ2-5	CASSFAGLQETQYF	TGTGCCAGCAGTTTTGCGGGACTACAAGAGACCCAGTACTTC
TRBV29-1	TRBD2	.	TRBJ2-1	CSAISGGGYNEQFF	TGCAGCGCGATTAGCGGGGGGGGTTACAATGAGCAGTTCTTC
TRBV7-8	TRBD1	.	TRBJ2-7	CASSPTGTGGVGITYEQYF	TGTGCCAGCAGCCCGACCGGGACAGGGGGCGTGGGGATTACCTACGAGCAGTACTTC
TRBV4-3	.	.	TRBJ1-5	CASSQDAESYQPQHF	TGCGCCAGCAGCCAAGACGCGGAGTCATATCAGCCCCAGCATTTT
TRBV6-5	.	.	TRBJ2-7	CASSYGDPDSYEQYF	TGTGCCAGCAGTTACGGGGATCCCGACTCCTACGAGCAGTACTTC
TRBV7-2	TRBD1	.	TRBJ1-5	CASSLETGVSSPQHF	TGTGCCAGCAGCTTAGAAACAGGGGTATCATCGCCCCAGCATTTT
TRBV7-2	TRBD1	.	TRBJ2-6	CASRLGQGNSGANVLTF	TGTGCCAGCAGATTGGGACAGGGCAACTCTGGGGCCAACGTCCTGACTTTC